Shown below are 7 T cell receptor beta chains from a single sample sequenced in a study of CD8 T cells in ankylosing spondylitis. One entry per CDR3 protein, called by TCRdb with MiXCR from the 5' RACE reads. In the table there are 200,000 to 250,000 distinct CDR3 sequences, approximately 7.3% of which are singletons. These TCRs are of unknown antigen specificity. Study-level results: Among TCR beta sequences, a motif of under ten highly homologous variants appeared characteristic of ankylosing spondylitis blood.

The material sequenced was blood, either unsorted or a sorted T cell fraction (not recorded which). Receptors originate from a male donor with ankylosing spondylitis.

This clonotype was seen repeatedly, ten times or more. V and J are TRBV5-1 and TRBJ1-1; D gene unclear. The CDR3 length is 11 residues. CDR1 is SGHRS and CDR2 is YFSETQ in the germline V gene. V shed 7 bases and J shed 4 bases, with 8 bases lying between them. As DNA, the CDR3 is TGCGCCAGCCAGATGGGCACTGAAGCTTTCTTT. It encodes CASQMGTEAFF.

This clonotype was picked up many times. V and J are TRBV5-5 and TRBJ2-1; no clear D. Germline V gene lookup returns CDR1 SGHKS and CDR2 YYEKEE (reference sequence). This CDR3 region has 15 residues. The V end was cut by 2 bases, the J end by 0 bases, with 9 bases between. The chain's CDR3 is CASSLIGNSYNEQFF. The CDR3 bases are TGTGCCAGCAGCTTAATCGGTAACTCCTACAATGAGCAGTTCTTC.

This clonotype has just a few counts. The CDR3, as DNA: TGTGCCAGCTCGCGGCTAGCGGGAGAAAACACCGGGGAGCTGTTTTTT. Translated, it gives CASSRLAGENTGELFF. The chain links TRBV18 to TRBJ2-2, with 10 bases identical to TRBD2. The CDR3 is 16 residues long. J lost 2 bases, V lost 6 bases, and 6 bases had no gene match. CDR1 and CDR2 (germline): KGHSH, LQKENI.

This chain uses TRBV7-3 with TRBJ2-3; D is perhaps TRBD1 (5 bases). V dropped 5 bases and J dropped 5 bases, with 14 bases sitting between them. This CDR3 is 14 amino acids long. Germline CDR1 SGHTA, CDR2 FQGTGA. The CDR3 spells CASSRGATKDTQYF. Written as DNA, the CDR3 is TGTGCCAGCAGCCGTGGGGCTACCAAAGATACGCAGTATTTT.

This clonotype was seen many times. The rearrangement joins TRBV12-3 or TRBV12-4 to TRBJ2-2; maybe TRBD2 (5 bases). This CDR3 is built from 15 residues. Trimming took 0 bases from V and 0 from J, leaving 5 bases between them. The CDR3 region has the DNA TGTGCCAGCAGTTTAGCGGGAGCGAACACCGGGGAGCTGTTTTTT. This translates into CASSLAGANTGELFF.

This clonotype was observed many times. V and J are TRBV4-3 and TRBJ2-1; D possibly matches TRBD1 or TRBD2 (5 bases each). Trimming stripped 4 bases from V and 7 bases from J, with 11 bases between. The germline gives CDR1 LGHNA, CDR2 YSLEER. The CDR3 length is 13 residues. The CDR3: CASSLGRRNEQFF. In nucleotides, the CDR3 is TGCGCCAGCAGCCTGGGACGAAGGAATGAGCAGTTCTTC.

This clonotype was seen a single time. The DNA of the CDR3 is TGTGCCAGCAGCTTAGTTCTTACGGTGCTAGCGGGGGGTCCTAGCACAGATACGCAGTATTTT. Amino acids: CASSLVLTVLAGGPSTDTQYF. The J gene is TRBJ2-3, the V gene TRBV11-2, with 11 bases aligning to TRBD2. The CDR3 runs 21 residues. Germline CDR1 is SGHAT and CDR2 is FQNNGV. V trimming: 1 base; J trimming: 0 bases; junction bases outside the gene matches: 15.